The clone carrying this T cell receptor beta chain came up once. Trimming cost V 0 bases and J 7 bases, with 10 bases left between them. The CDR3 consists of 13 residues. Germline CDR1 reads LGHNA; CDR2 reads YSLEER. These data originate in a study of blood T cell repertoires in COVID-19. Study-wide background: Samples taken during acute and convalescent COVID-19 were collected in the United States, Italy and Spain. Sources were T cells, B-cell-depleted T cells, or PBMCs; the material itself was cDNA or gDNA.

As processed by the authors: Reference gene primer amplification gave nucleated cell count estimates. The assay was immunoSEQ multiplex PCR, and TCRdb's table has in-frame clones only and misses some. V, J and clone size reflect that table, while D and trimming were determined from the DNA. The sample shows some 150,000 clones, about nine tenths of them seen only once. Sequenced material: peripheral blood. The TCR originated in a human donor in a cohort sampled during active COVID-19. This sequence joins TRBV4-3 and TRBJ2-7; possible D gene TRBD1, 5 bases. The CDR3 coding sequence is TGCGCCAGCAGCCAAGACAGGGCAGGGGAGCAGTACTTC. It yields the protein CASSQDRAGEQYF.